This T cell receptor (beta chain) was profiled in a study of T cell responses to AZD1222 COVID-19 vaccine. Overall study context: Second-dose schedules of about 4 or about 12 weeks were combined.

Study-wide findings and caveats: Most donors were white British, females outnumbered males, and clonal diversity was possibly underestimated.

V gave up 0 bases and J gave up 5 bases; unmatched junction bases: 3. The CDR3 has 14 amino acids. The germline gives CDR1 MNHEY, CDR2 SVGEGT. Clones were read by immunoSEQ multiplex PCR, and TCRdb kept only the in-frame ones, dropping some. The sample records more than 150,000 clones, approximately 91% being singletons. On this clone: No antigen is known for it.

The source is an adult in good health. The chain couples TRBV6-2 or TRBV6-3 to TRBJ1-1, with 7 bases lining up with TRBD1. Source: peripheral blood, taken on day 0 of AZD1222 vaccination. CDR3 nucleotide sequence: TGTGCCAGCAGTTACTCGACAGGGAAGACTGAAGCTTTCTTT. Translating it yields CASSYSTGKTEAFF.